This record looks at one T cell receptor beta chain sequence and its context. V lost 3 bases, J lost 4 bases, and 15 bases lay in between. The CDR3 runs 15 residues. CDR1 SGHAT and CDR2 FQNNGV come from the germline V gene. The source of the sample is a study of blood T cell repertoires in COVID-19. Study-wide background: From T cells, B-cell-depleted T cells, or PBMCs came the material, which was cDNA or gDNA.

The table came from immunoSEQ multiplex PCR; TCRdb's copy has only in-frame clones and leaves some out. The sample contains about 260,000 clones, over 80% of which appear only once. The genes are TRBV11-2 and TRBJ1-1, with D possibly TRBD1 on 5 matching bases. Material for sequencing was peripheral blood. The receptor's source is a woman aged 40 to 50 with acute or convalescent COVID-19. In DNA form, the CDR3 reads TGTGCCAGCAGCTTTGAAGGGGTTGGTGGCACTGAAGCTTTCTTT. Residues: CASSFEGVGGTEAFF.